Below, 5 T cell receptor beta chains from the same sample are listed, as sequenced in a study of blood T cells in healthy people across ages. Primers used in a second PCR of roughly 7 to 12 cycles were a sample-barcoded 5' primer and a J-beta primer mix. Each CDR3 protein is one row after TCRdb ran MiXCR on the 5' RACE reads. This table has about 1.4 million distinct CDR3 sequences, around 59% appearing once. Material: blood. All receptors derive from a man between 18 and 29 years old in good health.

The chain uses TRBV5-1 and TRBJ2-2, with D maybe TRBD1 (5 bases). Trimming took off 4 bases at V and 0 bases at J, with 10 bases between the two ends. Germline CDR1 is SGHRS and CDR2 is YFSETQ. This CDR3 comprises 15 residues. CDR3 DNA: TGCGCCAGCAGCGTGGACACCGCGAACACCGGGGAGCTGTTTTTT. As protein: CASSVDTANTGELFF.

This clonotype was seen more than once but under ten times. The chain links TRBV3-1 to TRBJ1-1, with D perhaps matching TRBD1 (5 bases). The CDR3 contains 14 residues. Trimming stripped 3 bases from V and 6 bases from J, with 14 bases between. Germline CDR1 LGHDT, CDR2 YNNKEL (reference sequence). In DNA, the CDR3 is TGTGCCAGCAGCCATCGAGGGGAAGTCGCTGAAGCTTTCTTT. It yields the protein CASSHRGEVAEAFF.

This chain connects TRBV15 to TRBJ2-7; 8 nucleotides line up with TRBD1. The germline CDR1 and CDR2 sequences are LNHNV and YYDKDF (reference sequence). CDR3 length: 17 amino acids. The ends lost 5 bases at V and 3 bases at J; junction bases unmatched: 15. The CDR3 reads CATSQIAGTGNFYEQYF. The CDR3 bases are TGTGCCACCAGCCAAATCGCCGGGACAGGCAACTTCTACGAGCAGTACTTC.

The genes are TRBV3-1 and TRBJ2-7, with 8 positions matching TRBD2. Trimming took 1 base from V and 3 from J; bases not matched to a gene: 5. Germline CDR1 LGHDT, CDR2 YNNKEL (reference sequence). The CDR3 covers 15 residues. CDR3 region: CASSQVQRGGYEQYF. The CDR3 bases are TGTGCCAGCAGCCAAGTTCAACGGGGGGGCTACGAGCAGTACTTC.

This chain connects TRBV29-1 to TRBJ1-1; D remains ambiguous. In germline, CDR1 is SQVTM, CDR2 ANQGSEA. V gave up 4 bases and J gave up 3 bases, with 18 bases separating them. CDR3 size: 15 residues. CDR3: CSVGGLAPHYTEAFF. DNA for the CDR3: TGCAGCGTTGGGGGTTTGGCACCGCATTACACTGAAGCTTTCTTT.